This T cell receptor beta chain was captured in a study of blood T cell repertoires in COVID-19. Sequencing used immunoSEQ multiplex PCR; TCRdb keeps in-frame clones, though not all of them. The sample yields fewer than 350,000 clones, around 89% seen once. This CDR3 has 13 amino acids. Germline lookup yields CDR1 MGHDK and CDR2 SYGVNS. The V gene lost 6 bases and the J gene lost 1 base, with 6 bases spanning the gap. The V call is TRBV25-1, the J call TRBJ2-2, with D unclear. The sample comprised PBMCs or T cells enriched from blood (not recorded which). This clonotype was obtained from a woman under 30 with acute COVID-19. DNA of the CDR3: TGTGCCAGCAGGCAGGTGAACACCGGGGAGCTGTTTTTT. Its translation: CASRQVNTGELFF. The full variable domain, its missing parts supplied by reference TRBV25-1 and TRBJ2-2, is EADIYQTPRYLVIGTGKKITLECSQTMGHDKMYWYQQDPGMELHLIHYSYGVNSTEKGDLSSESTVSRIRTEHFPLTLESARPSHTSQYLCASRQVNTGELFFGEGSRLTVL.